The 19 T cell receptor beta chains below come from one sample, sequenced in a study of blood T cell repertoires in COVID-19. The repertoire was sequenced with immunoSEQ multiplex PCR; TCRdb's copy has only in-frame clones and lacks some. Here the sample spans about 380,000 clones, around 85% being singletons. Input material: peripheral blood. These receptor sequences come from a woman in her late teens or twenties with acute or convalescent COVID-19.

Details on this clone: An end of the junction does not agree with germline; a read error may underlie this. CDR3 loop: CASSLASGQIGF. Written as DNA, the CDR3 is TGTGCCAGCAGTTTAGCTTCAGGCCAGATAGGCTTC. This chain uses TRBV28 with TRBJ2-7; D not certain. Germline loops: CDR1 MDHEN, CDR2 SYDVKM. The CDR3 runs 12 residues.

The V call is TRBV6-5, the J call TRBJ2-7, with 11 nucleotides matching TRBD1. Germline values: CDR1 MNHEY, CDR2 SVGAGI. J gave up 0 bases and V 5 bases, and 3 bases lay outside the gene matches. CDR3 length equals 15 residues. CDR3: CASSPGTGGSYEQYF. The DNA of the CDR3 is TGTGCCAGCAGTCCCGGGACAGGGGGCTCCTACGAGCAGTACTTC.

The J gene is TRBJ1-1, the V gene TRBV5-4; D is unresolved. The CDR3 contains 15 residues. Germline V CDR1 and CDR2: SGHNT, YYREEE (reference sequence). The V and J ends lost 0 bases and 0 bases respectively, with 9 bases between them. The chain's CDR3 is CASSLGGLLNTEAFF. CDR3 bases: TGTGCCAGCAGCTTGGGTGGACTGTTGAACACTGAAGCTTTCTTT.

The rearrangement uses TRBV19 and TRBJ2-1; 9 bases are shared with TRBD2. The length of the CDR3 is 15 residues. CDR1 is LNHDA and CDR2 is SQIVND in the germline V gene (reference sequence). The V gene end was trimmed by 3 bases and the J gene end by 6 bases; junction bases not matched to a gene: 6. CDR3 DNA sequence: TGTGCCAGTAGTATTAGCGGGAGCGGGGGCAATGAGCAGTTCTTC. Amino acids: CASSISGSGGNEQFF.

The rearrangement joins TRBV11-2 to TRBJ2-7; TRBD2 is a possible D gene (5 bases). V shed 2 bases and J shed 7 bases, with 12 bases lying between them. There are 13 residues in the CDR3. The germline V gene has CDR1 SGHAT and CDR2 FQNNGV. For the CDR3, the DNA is TGTGCCAGCAGCTTAATGTCACTAGGGGAGCAGTACTTC. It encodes CASSLMSLGEQYF. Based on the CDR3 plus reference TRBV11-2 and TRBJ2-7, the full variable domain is EAGVAQSPRYKIIEKRQSVAFWCNPISGHATLYWYQQILGQGPKLLIQFQNNGVVDDSQLPKDRFSAERLKGVDSTLKIQPAKLEDSAVYLCASSLMSLGEQYFGPGTRLTVT.

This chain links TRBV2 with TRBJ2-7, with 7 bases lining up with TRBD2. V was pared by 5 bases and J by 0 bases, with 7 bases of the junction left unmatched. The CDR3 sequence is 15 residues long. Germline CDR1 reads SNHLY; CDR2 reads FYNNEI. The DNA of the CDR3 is TGTGCCAGCAGTTATTTGAGCGGGGACTCCTACGAGCAGTACTTC. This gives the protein CASSYLSGDSYEQYF.

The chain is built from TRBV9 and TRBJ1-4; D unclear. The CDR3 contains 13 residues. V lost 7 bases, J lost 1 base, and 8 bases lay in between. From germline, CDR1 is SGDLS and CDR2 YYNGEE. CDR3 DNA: TGTGCCAGCGGCGACGGAACTAATGAAAAACTGTTTTTT. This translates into CASGDGTNEKLFF. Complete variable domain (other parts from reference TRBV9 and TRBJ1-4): DSGVTQTPKHLITATGQRVTLRCSPRSGDLSVYWYQQSLDQGLQFLIQYYNGEERAKGNILERFSAQQFPDLHSELNLSSLELGDSALYFCASGDGTNEKLFFGSGTQLSVL.

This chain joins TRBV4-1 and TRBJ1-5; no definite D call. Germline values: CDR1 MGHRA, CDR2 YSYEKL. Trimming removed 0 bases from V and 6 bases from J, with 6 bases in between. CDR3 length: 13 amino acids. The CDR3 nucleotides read TGCGCCAGCAGCCAAGAGCCGGGTCAGCCCCAGCATTTT. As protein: CASSQEPGQPQHF.

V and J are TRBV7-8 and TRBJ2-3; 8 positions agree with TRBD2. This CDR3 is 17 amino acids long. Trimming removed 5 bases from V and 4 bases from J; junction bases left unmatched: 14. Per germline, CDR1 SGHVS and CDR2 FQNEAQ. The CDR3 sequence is CASSPHTGREVADTQYF. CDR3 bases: TGTGCCAGCAGCCCCCACACTGGGCGGGAGGTCGCAGATACGCAGTATTTT.

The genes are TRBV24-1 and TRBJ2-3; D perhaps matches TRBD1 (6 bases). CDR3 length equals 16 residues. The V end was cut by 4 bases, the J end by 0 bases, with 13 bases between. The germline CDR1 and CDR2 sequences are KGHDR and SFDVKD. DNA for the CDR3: TGTGCCACCAGTGACCCTAGACAGGCTAGCACAGATACGCAGTATTTT. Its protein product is CATSDPRQASTDTQYF.

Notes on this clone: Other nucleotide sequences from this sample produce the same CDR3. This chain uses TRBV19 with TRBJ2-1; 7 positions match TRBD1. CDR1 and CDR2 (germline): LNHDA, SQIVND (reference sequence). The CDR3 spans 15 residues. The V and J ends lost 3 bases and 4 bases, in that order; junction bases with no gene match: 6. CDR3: CASSIAGTEYNEQFF. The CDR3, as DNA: TGTGCCAGTAGTATTGCCGGGACAGAATACAATGAGCAGTTCTTC.

The CDR3 DNA reads TGTGCCAGCAGCGGGGCAACAGGGGGGATTCAGCCCCAGCATTTT. This encodes CASSGATGGIQPQHF. The chain employs TRBV6-5 and TRBJ1-5; 8 nucleotides align to TRBD1. The V gene end was trimmed by 6 bases and the J gene end by 6 bases; junction bases not matched to a gene: 10. Germline-derived CDR1 and CDR2 are MNHEY and SVGAGI. The CDR3 has 15 residues.

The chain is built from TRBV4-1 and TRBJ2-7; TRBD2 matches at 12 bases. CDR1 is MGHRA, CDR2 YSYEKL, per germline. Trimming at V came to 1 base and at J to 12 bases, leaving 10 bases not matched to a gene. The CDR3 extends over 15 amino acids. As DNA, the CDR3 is TGCGCCAGCAGCCAAGGTCGACTAGCGGGGGAGGTAGGGTACTTC. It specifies CASSQGRLAGEVGYF.

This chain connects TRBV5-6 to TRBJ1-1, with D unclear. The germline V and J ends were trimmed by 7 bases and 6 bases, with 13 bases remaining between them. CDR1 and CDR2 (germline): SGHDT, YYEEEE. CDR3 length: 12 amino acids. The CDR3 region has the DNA TGTGCCAGCTCTATGCTGCGGGCTGAAGCTTTCTTT. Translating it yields CASSMLRAEAFF.

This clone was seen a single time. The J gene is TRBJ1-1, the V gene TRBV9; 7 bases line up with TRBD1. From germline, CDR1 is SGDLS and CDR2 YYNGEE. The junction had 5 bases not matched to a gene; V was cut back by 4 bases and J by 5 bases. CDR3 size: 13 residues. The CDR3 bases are TGTGCCAGCAGCACCGACAGGGCTACTGAAGCTTTCTTT. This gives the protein CASSTDRATEAFF.

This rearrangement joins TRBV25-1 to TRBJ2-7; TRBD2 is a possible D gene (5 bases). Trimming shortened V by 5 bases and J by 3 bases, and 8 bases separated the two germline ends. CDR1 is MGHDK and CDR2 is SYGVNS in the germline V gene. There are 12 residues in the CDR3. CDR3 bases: TGTGCCAGCAGTCAAGGGAGCTACGAGCAGTACTTC. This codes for CASSQGSYEQYF.

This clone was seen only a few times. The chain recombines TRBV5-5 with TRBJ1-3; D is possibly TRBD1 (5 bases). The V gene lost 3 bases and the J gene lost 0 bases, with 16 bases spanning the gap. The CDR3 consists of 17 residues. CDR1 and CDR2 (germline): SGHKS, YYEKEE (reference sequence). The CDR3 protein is CASSSNNRFSSGNTIYF. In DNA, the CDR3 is TGTGCCAGCAGCTCAAATAACAGGTTCAGCTCTGGAAACACCATATATTTT. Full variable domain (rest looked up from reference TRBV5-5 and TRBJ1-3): DAGVTQSPTHLIKTRGQQVTLRCSPISGHKSVSWYQQVLGQGPQFIFQYYEKEERGRGNFPDRFSARQFPNYSSELNVNALLLGDSALYLCASSSNNRFSSGNTIYFGEGSWLTVV.

The CDR3 sequence is CASSIKLAGGHANSNEQFF. DNA for the CDR3: TGTGCCAGTAGTATAAAACTAGCGGGGGGCCACGCTAACTCCAATGAGCAGTTCTTC. This chain links TRBV19 with TRBJ2-1; 12 nucleotides match TRBD2. This CDR3 is built from 19 residues. Germline CDR1 LNHDA, CDR2 SQIVND (reference sequence). V shed 2 bases and J 6 bases; nucleotides not matched to a gene: 14. Combining the CDR3 with reference TRBV19 and TRBJ2-1 gives the whole variable domain DGGITQSPKYLFRKEGQNVTLSCEQNLNHDAMYWYRQDPGQGLRLIYYSQIVNDFQKGDIAEGYSVSREKKESFPLTVTSAQKNPTAFYLCASSIKLAGGHANSNEQFFGPGTRLTVL.

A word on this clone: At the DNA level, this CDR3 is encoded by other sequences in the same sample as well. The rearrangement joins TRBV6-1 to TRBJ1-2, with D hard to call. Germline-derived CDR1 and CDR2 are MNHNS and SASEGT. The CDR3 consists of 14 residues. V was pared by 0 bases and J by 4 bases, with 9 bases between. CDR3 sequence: CASSEAGEAYGYTF. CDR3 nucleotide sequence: TGTGCCAGCAGTGAAGCCGGCGAGGCCTATGGCTACACCTTC.